This is a list of T cell receptor beta chains from one sample in a study of cytomegalovirus exposure and HLA in healthy donors. This table comes from immunoSEQ multiplex PCR, and its TCRdb copy is limited to in-frame clones, with some not included. The repertoire holds 70,000 or so clones, with around 95% as singletons. Sequenced sample: PBMCs. The receptor source for this set is a woman between 18 and 30 years old in good health and CMV-seropositive. CDR3s include the opening cysteine and the closing phenylalanine or tryptophan. A D gene is named only where the DNA matches it firmly. Only part of the rows carry a size: once, few, many, or a class if the clone is expanded.

length	D	V	J	size	CDR3	DNA
16	-	TRBV15	TRBJ1-1	-	CATSRDRATVNTEAFF	TGTGCCACCAGCAGAGATCGCGCGACAGTGAACACTGAAGCTTTCTTT
15	TRBD2	TRBV4-1	TRBJ2-3	-	CASSLGLANTDTQYF	TGCGCCAGCAGCCTAGGACTAGCGAACACAGATACGCAGTATTTT
15	-	TRBV6-5	TRBJ1-5	-	CASQRGKYSNQPQHF	TGTGCCAGCCAAAGGGGGAAATATAGCAATCAGCCCCAGCATTTT
15	-	TRBV15	TRBJ1-1	-	CATSRDLSGDTEAFF	TGTGCCACCAGCAGAGATCTATCGGGTGACACTGAAGCTTTCTTT
17	TRBD2	TRBV19	TRBJ2-1	-	CASSIRSGRSSYNEQFF	TGTGCCAGTAGTATAAGAAGCGGGAGGTCCTCCTACAATGAGCAGTTCTTC
13	TRBD1	TRBV6-5	TRBJ1-6	-	CASSPRQGRDLHF	TGTGCCAGCAGCCCACGACAGGGGCGAGATCTCCACTTT
13	TRBD2	TRBV5-4	TRBJ2-7	-	CASTPGRGDEQYF	TGTGCCAGCACCCCCGGGCGGGGGGACGAGCAGTACTTC
17	TRBD1	TRBV7-9	TRBJ1-2	-	CASSLGGNRGRVDGYTF	TGTGCCAGCAGCTTAGGGGGAAACAGGGGGCGCGTTGATGGCTACACCTTC
18	TRBD2	TRBV11-2	TRBJ2-1	-	CASSSWTSGGARGNEQFF	TGTGCCAGCAGTTCCTGGACTAGCGGGGGGGCAAGGGGCAATGAGCAGTTCTTC
14	-	TRBV5-1	TRBJ1-4	few	CASSRGSAEEKLFF	TGCGCCAGCAGCCGGGGTTCTGCGGAGGAAAAACTGTTTTTT
12	TRBD1	TRBV30	TRBJ1-1	-	CAWGQGASEAFF	TGTGCCTGGGGACAGGGGGCTTCTGAAGCTTTCTTT
19	TRBD2	TRBV7-8	TRBJ2-2	-	CASSLVRLAGGPGFGELFF	TGTGCCAGCAGCTTAGTCCGACTAGCGGGAGGCCCGGGGTTCGGGGAGCTGTTTTTT
13	-	TRBV6-5	TRBJ1-2	-	CASSLGIVYGYTF	TGTGCCAGCAGCCTCGGGATCGTCTATGGCTACACCTTC
17	TRBD2	TRBV11-3	TRBJ2-3	-	CASSAPTGTSGIDTQYF	TGTGCCAGCAGCGCCCCTACCGGGACTAGCGGGATAGATACGCAGTATTTT
19	TRBD1	TRBV5-5	TRBJ1-5	-	CASSLIRGTGTPSNQPQHF	TGTGCCAGCAGCTTAATTCGAGGGACAGGGACTCCTAGCAATCAGCCCCAGCATTTT
15	-	TRBV28	TRBJ1-1	-	CASSAPWGGYTEAFF	TGTGCCAGCAGCGCCCCCTGGGGAGGGTACACTGAAGCTTTCTTT
16	-	TRBV7-2	TRBJ2-7	-	CASSPQVVAESYEQYF	TGTGCCAGCAGCCCCCAGGTGGTAGCGGAGTCCTACGAGCAGTACTTC
13	TRBD2	TRBV7-9	TRBJ2-3	-	CASSAGLAGVVYF	TGTGCCAGCAGCGCGGGACTAGCGGGAGTGGTGTATTTT
13	-	TRBV27	TRBJ1-2	-	CASSSQLSPGYTF	TGTGCCAGCAGTTCCCAGTTGTCCCCCGGCTACACCTTC
17	-	TRBV7-8	TRBJ1-1	-	CASSLVGGWETPDEAFF	TGTGCCAGCAGCTTAGTCGGGGGGTGGGAAACTCCGGATGAAGCTTTCTTT
13	-	TRBV18	TRBJ1-5	-	CASSQGNYQPQHF	TGTGCCAGCTCTCAGGGGAATTATCAGCCCCAGCATTTT
15	TRBD2	TRBV7-3	TRBJ2-1	-	CASSPLGLAGDRWFF	TGTGCCAGCAGCCCCCTGGGACTAGCGGGAGATCGATGGTTCTTC
15	-	TRBV5-8	TRBJ2-3	-	CASSSKRLGPDTQYF	TGTGCCAGCAGCTCAAAACGACTAGGCCCAGATACGCAGTATTTT
13	-	TRBV5-6	TRBJ1-1	once	CASSLIRNTEAFF	TGTGCCAGCAGCTTGATCAGGAACACTGAAGCTTTCTTT
15	TRBD1	TRBV2	TRBJ1-5	-	CASSPQGLLNQPQHF	TGTGCCAGCAGTCCACAGGGGCTCCTCAATCAGCCCCAGCATTTT
13	-	TRBV18	TRBJ1-1	few	CASSLQKDTEAFF	TGTGCCAGCTCACTACAGAAAGACACTGAAGCTTTCTTT
16	TRBD2	TRBV29-1	TRBJ2-1	-	CSVTGLAGASYNEQFF	TGCAGCGTGACTGGACTAGCGGGGGCCTCCTACAATGAGCAGTTCTTC
21	TRBD2	TRBV2	TRBJ2-5	-	CASSEIRRQTSGIAYQETQYF	TGTGCCAGCAGTGAAATCCGCAGGCAGACTAGCGGGATAGCCTACCAAGAGACCCAGTACTTC
16	-	TRBV4-3	TRBJ1-5	-	CASSQEQGGGRGPQHF	TGCGCCAGCAGCCAAGAGCAAGGCGGTGGCCGGGGGCCCCAGCATTTT
15	-	TRBV6-1	TRBJ2-1	-	CASSTSEGRYNEQFF	TGTGCCAGCTCAACAAGCGAAGGGAGGTACAATGAGCAGTTCTTC
16	TRBD1	TRBV4-1	TRBJ1-2	-	CASSPTPGQGRYGYTF	TGCGCCAGCAGCCCCACGCCCGGACAGGGAAGGTACGGCTACACCTTC
16	TRBD2	TRBV4-2	TRBJ2-1	-	CASSQEASGSYNEQFF	TGTGCCAGCAGCCAAGAGGCAAGCGGGAGCTACAATGAGCAGTTCTTC
14	-	TRBV5-1	TRBJ1-1	-	CASSLDRAGTEAFF	TGCGCCAGCAGCTTGGACAGGGCGGGCACTGAAGCTTTCTTT
14	-	TRBV19	TRBJ1-1	-	CASSIDGGQTEAFF	TGTGCCAGTAGTATAGATGGGGGCCAGACTGAAGCTTTCTTT
14	TRBD1	TRBV30	TRBJ1-2	-	CAWSPWDRGLGYTF	TGTGCCTGGAGTCCTTGGGACAGGGGGCTTGGCTACACCTTC
15	TRBD1	TRBV5-4	TRBJ1-5	-	CASSPTTGPNQPQHF	TGTGCCAGCAGCCCGACGACAGGGCCCAATCAGCCCCAGCATTTT
15	-	TRBV5-1	TRBJ2-1	-	CASRLTGLSYNEQFF	TGCGCCAGCAGACTAACGGGATTGAGTTACAATGAGCAGTTCTTC
14	TRBD2	TRBV11-3	TRBJ2-2	-	CASSSSGNTGELFF	TGTGCCAGCAGCTCTAGCGGGAACACCGGGGAGCTGTTTTTT
14	-	TRBV25-1	TRBJ2-5	-	CASLSTDAGETQYF	TGTGCCAGCCTTAGCACCGACGCCGGAGAGACCCAGTACTTC
13	-	TRBV2	TRBJ2-7	-	CASNLLTSYEQYF	TGTGCCTCTAACCTCCTTACCTCCTACGAGCAGTACTTC
12	-	TRBV7-9	TRBJ2-7	-	CASSPAGNEQYF	TGTGCCAGCAGCCCGGCGGGGAACGAGCAGTACTTC
14	-	TRBV7-9	TRBJ2-7	-	CASSWELEGYEQYF	TGTGCCAGCAGCTGGGAACTAGAAGGCTACGAGCAGTACTTC